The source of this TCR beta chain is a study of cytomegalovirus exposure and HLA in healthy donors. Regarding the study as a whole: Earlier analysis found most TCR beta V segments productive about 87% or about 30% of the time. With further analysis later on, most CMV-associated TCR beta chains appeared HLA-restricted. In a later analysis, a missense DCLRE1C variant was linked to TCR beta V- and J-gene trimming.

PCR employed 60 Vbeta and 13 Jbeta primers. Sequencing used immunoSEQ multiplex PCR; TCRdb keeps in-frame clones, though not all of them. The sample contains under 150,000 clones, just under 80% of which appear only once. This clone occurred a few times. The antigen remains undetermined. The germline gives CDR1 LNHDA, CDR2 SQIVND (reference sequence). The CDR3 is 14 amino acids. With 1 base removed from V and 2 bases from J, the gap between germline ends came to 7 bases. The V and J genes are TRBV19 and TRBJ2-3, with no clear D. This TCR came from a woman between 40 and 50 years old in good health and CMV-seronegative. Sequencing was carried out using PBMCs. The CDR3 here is CASSIGLNTDTQYF. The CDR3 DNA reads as TGTGCCAGTAGTATAGGGCTCAACACAGATACGCAGTATTTT.